The clone carrying this TCR beta chain was detected ten times or more. Germline V gene sequence: CDR1 SEHNR, CDR2 FQNEAQ (reference sequence). Trimming removed 5 bases from V and 4 bases from J, with 11 bases in between. This CDR3 has 14 amino acids. TCRdb reanalysed the PCR reads using MiXCR and keeps one entry per CDR3 protein. The profile shows about 40,000 distinct CDR3 sequences, 24% of them singletons. This record comes from a study of molecular identifiers for immune sequencing clone quantification. The rearrangement joins TRBV7-9 to TRBJ2-2; D uncertain. The receptor was isolated from a human donor in good health. Some libraries in this study had Jurkat cell RNA spiked in. Sequencing input: naive CD8+ T cells from blood, with Jurkat cell RNA spiked in. The sample's subset: FACS-sorted CD8+CD4-CCR7+CD45RA+ naive T cells. The CDR3 sequence is CASSPNLSTGELFF. For the CDR3, the DNA is TGTGCCAGCAGCCCCAATCTGAGCACCGGGGAGCTGTTTTTT.